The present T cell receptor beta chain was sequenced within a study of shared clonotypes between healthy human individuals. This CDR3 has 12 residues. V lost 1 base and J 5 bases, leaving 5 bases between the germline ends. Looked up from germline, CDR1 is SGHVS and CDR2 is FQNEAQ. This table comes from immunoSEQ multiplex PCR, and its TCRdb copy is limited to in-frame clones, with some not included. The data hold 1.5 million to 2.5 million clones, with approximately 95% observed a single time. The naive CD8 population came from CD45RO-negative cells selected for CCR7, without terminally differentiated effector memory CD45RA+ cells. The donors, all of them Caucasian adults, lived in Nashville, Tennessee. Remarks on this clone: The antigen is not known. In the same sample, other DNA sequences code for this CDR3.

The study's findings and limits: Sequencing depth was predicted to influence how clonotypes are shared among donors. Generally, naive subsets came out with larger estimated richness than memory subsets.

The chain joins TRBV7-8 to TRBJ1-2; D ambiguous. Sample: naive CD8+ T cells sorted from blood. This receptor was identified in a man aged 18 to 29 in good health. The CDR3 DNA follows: TGTGCCAGCAGCTTAGGGGGATATGGCTACACCTTC. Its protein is CASSLGGYGYTF.